This T cell receptor (beta chain) was identified in a study of cytomegalovirus exposure and HLA in healthy donors. Study details: Falling in the Caucasian-associated ancestry cluster were about 83% of 398 genotyped donors. Study conclusions and caveats: By HLA locus, TCR association rates varied in a later analysis, with DRB1 showing the most and HLA-C the fewest. The Asian-associated ancestry cluster reportedly had fewer N-insertions than the approximately 610-donor mean in a later analysis.

The germline CDR1 and CDR2 sequences are SGHTA and FQGNSA. This CDR3 has 16 residues. V was clipped by 5 bases and J by 2 bases; unmatched bases: 7. As regards this clone: The antigen remains unidentified.

PCR involved 60 Vbeta and 13 Jbeta primers. Authors' processing steps: Around 10 million of the roughly 80 million unique TCR beta chains counted in a later analysis were shared. TCRdb keeps only in-frame clones here, not all; method: immunoSEQ multiplex PCR. From that table come the V and J calls and clone size; the DNA was used to work out D and trimming. This repertoire shows approximately 240,000 clones, 82% found once; its top ten account for approximately 5.3%. J is TRBJ2-7 and V is TRBV7-2, with 12 bases lining up with TRBD2. Sequencing was carried out using PBMCs. The TCR originated in a woman between 40 and 55 years old in good health and CMV-seropositive. CDR3 coding DNA: TGTGCCAGCAGCCCCAGCCGACTAGCGGGGGCCTACGAGCAGTACTTC. Its protein is CASSPSRLAGAYEQYF.